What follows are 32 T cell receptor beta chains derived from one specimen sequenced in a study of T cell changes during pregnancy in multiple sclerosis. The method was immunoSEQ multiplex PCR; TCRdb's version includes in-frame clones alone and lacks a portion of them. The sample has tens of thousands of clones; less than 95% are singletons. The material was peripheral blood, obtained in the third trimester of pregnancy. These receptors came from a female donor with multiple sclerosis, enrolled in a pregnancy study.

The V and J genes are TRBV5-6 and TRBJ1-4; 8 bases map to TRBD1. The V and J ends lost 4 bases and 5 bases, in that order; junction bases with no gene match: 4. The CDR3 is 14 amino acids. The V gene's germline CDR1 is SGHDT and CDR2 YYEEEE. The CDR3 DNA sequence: TGTGCCAGCAGCCAGGGGGCAAAGAATGAAAAACTGTTTTTT. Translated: CASSQGAKNEKLFF.

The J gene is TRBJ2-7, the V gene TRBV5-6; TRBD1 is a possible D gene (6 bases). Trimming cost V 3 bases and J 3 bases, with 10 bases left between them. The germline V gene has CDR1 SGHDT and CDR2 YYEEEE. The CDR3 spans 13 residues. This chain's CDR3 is CASSSPDSYEQYF. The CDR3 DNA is TGTGCCAGCAGCTCCCCGGACAGCTACGAGCAGTACTTC.

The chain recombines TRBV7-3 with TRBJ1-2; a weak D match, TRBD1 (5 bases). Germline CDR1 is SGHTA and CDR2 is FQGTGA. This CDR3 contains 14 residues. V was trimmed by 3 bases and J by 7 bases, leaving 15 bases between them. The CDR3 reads CASSFSGTQVGYTF. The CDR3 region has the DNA TGTGCCAGCAGCTTTTCCGGGACTCAGGTTGGCTACACCTTC. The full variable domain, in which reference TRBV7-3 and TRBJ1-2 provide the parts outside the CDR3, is GAGVSQTPSNKVTEKGKYVELRCDPISGHTALYWYRQSLGQGPEFLIYFQGTGAADDSGLPNDRFFAVRPEGSVSTLKIQRTERGDSAVYLCASSFSGTQVGYTFGSGTRLTVV.

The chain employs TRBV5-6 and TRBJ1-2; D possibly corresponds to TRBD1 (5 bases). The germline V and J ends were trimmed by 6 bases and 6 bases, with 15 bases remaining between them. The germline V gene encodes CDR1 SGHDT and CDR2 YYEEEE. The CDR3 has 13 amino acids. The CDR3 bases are TGTGCCAGCACCGTGGGGGGAAGCGATGGCTACACCTTC. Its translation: CASTVGGSDGYTF.

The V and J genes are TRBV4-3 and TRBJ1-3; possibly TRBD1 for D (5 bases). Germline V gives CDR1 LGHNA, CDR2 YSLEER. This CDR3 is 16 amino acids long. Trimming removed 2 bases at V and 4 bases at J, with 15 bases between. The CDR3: CASSQLTGTRGNTIYF. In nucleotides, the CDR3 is TGCGCCAGCAGCCAACTAACCGGGACTCGAGGAAACACCATATATTTT.

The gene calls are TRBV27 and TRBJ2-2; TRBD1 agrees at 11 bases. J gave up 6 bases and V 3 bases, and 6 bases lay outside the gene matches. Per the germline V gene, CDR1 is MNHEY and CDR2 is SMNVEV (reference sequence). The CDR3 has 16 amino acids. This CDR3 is CASSFVRTGGPGELFF. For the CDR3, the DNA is TGTGCCAGCAGTTTCGTCAGGACAGGGGGCCCCGGGGAGCTGTTTTTT.

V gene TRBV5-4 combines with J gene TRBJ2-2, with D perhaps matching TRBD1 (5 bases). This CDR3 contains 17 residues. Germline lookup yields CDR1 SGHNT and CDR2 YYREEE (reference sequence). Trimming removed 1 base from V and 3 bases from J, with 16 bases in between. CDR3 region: CASSLPTFEGDTGELFF. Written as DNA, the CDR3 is TGTGCCAGCAGCTTGCCTACTTTCGAAGGGGACACCGGGGAGCTGTTTTTT.

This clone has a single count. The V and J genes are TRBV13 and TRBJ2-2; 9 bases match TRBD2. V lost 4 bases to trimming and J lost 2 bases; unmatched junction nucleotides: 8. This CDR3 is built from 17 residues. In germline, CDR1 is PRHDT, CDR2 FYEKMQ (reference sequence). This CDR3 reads CASSSLIGTSNTGELFF. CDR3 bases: TGTGCCAGCAGCTCCCTCATCGGGACTAGCAACACCGGGGAGCTGTTTTTT.

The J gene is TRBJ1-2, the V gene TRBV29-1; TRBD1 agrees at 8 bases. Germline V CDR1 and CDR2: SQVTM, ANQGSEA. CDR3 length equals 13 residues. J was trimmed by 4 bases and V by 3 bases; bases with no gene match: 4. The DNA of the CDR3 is TGCAGCGTTGACCCCGGGACAGGCTATGGCTACACCTTC. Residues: CSVDPGTGYGYTF.

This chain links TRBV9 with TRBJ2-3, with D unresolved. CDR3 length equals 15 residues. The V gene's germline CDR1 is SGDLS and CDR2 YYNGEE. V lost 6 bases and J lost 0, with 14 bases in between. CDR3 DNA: TGTGCCAGCACCAGAGGTGCGGCGAGCACAGATACGCAGTATTTT. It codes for CASTRGAASTDTQYF.

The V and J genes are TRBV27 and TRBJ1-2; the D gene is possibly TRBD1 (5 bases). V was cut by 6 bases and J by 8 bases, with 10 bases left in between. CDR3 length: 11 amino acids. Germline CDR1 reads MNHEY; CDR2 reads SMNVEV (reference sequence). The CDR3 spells CASRGGEGYTF. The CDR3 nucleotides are TGTGCCAGCAGGGGGGGTGAGGGCTACACCTTC.

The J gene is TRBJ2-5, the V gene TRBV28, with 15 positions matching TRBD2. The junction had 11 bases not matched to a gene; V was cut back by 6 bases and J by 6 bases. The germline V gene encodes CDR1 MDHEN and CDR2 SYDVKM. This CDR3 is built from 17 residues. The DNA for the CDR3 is TGTGCCAGCAGCCTCGGACTAGCGGGGGGGAGCATTCAGACCCAGTACTTC. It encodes CASSLGLAGGSIQTQYF. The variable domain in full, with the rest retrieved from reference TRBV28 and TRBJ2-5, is DVKVTQSSRYLVKRTGEKVFLECVQDMDHENMFWYRQDPGLGLRLIYFSYDVKMKEKGDIPEGYSVSREKKERFSLILESASTNQTSMYLCASSLGLAGGSIQTQYFGPGTRLLVL.

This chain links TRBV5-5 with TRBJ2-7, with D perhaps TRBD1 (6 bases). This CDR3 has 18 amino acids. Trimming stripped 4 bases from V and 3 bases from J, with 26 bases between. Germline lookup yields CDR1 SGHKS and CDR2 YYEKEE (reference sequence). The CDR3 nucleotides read TGTGCCAGCAGCCCCATTGACCCGGGACACCTTTATTTCTACGAGCAGTACTTC. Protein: CASSPIDPGHLYFYEQYF. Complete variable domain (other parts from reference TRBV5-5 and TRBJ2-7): DAGVTQSPTHLIKTRGQQVTLRCSPISGHKSVSWYQQVLGQGPQFIFQYYEKEERGRGNFPDRFSARQFPNYSSELNVNALLLGDSALYLCASSPIDPGHLYFYEQYFGPGTRLTVT.

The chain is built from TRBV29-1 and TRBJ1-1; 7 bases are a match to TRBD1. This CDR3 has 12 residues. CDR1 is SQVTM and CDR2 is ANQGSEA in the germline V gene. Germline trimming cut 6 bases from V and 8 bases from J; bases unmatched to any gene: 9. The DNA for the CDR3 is TGCAGCGTGCCGGGGGACAGAGGGGAAGCTTTCTTT. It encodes CSVPGDRGEAFF.

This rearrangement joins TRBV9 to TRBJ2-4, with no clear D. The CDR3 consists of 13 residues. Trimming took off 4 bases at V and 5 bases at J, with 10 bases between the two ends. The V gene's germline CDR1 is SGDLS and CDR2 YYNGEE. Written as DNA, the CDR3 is TGTGCCAGCAGCCCCGGGTCTGAAAACATTCAGTACTTC. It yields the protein CASSPGSENIQYF.

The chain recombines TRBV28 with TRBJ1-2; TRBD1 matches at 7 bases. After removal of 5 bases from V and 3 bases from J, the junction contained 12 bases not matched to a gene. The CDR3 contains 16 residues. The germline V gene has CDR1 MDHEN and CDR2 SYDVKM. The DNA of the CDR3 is TGTGCCAGCAGTCTCCGCGGCAGGGGGAAGGACTATGGCTACACCTTC. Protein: CASSLRGRGKDYGYTF.

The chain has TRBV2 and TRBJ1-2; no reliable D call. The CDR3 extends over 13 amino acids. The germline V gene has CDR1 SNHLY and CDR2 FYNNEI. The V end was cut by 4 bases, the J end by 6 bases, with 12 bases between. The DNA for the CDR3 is TGTGCCAGCAGTGTTGTTGTCTTCGATGGCTACACCTTC. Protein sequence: CASSVVVFDGYTF. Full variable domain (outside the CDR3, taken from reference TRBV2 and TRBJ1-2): EPEVTQTPSHQVTQMGQEVILRCVPISNHLYFYWYRQILGQKVEFLVSFYNNEISEKSEIFDDQFSVERPDGSNFTLKIRSTKLEDSAMYFCASSVVVFDGYTFGSGTRLTVV.

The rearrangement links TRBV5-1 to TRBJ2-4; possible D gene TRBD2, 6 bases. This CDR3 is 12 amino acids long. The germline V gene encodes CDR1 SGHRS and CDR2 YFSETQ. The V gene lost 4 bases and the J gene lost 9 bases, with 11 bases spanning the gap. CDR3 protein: CASSGDSTIQYF. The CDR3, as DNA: TGCGCCAGCAGCGGGGACTCGACCATTCAGTACTTC.

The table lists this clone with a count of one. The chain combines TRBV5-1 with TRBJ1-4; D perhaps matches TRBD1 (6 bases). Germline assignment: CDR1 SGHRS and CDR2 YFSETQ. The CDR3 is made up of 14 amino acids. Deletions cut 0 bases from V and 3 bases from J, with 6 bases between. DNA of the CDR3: TGCGCCAGCAGCTTGGAGGGGGCTAATGAAAAACTGTTTTTT. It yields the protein CASSLEGANEKLFF.

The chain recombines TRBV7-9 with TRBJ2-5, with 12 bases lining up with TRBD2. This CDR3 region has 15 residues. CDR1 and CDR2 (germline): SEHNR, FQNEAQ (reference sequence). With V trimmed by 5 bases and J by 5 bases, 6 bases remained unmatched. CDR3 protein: CASSPLAGGRETQYF. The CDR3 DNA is TGTGCCAGCAGCCCGCTAGCGGGGGGGCGTGAGACCCAGTACTTC.

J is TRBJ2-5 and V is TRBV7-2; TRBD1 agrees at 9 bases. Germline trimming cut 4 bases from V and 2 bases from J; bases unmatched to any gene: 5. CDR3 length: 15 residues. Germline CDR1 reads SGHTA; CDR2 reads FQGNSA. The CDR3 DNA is TGTGCCAGCAGCTCCCACGGACAGGGGCAAGAGACCCAGTACTTC. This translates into CASSSHGQGQETQYF.

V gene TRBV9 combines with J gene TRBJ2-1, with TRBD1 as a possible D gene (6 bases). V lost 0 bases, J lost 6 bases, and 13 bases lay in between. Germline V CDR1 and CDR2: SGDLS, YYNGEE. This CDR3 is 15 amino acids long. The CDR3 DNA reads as TGTGCCAGCAGCGTAGTGGGGGCCCCTTCCAATGAGCAGTTCTTC. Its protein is CASSVVGAPSNEQFF.

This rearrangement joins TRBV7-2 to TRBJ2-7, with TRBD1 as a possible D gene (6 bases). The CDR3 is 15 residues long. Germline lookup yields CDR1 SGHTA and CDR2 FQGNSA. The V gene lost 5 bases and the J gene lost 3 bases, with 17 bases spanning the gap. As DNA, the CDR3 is TGTGCCAGCAGCCCGGGACAACCCAAGGGCTACGAGCAGTACTTC. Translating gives CASSPGQPKGYEQYF.

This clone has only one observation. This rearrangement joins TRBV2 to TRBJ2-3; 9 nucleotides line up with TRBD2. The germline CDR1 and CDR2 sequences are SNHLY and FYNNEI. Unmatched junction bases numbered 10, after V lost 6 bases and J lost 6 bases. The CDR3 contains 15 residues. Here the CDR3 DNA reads TGTGCCAGCAGACCCCTAGCGGGGCCTTCGGATACGCAGTATTTT. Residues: CASRPLAGPSDTQYF.

CDR3 sequence: CASSLPGVRSYEQYF. DNA for the CDR3: TGTGCCAGCTCACTCCCAGGGGTGAGGTCCTACGAGCAGTACTTC. This sequence joins TRBV6-5 and TRBJ2-7, with D tentatively TRBD1 (6 bases). The V and J ends lost 8 bases and 1 base respectively, with 18 bases between them. This CDR3 is built from 15 residues. Looked up from germline, CDR1 is MNHEY and CDR2 is SVGAGI.

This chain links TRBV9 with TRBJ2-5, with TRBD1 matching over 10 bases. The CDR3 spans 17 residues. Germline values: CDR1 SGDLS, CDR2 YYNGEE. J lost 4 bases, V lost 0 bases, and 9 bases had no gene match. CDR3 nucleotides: TGTGCCAGCAGCGTAGAGGACAGGGGGTGGATGGGAGAGACCCAGTACTTC. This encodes CASSVEDRGWMGETQYF.

DNA of the CDR3: TGTGCCACCCGACCTGACAGTTTAAGCTCCTACAATGAGCAGTTCTTC. This gives the protein CATRPDSLSSYNEQFF. The V gene is TRBV7-2, the J gene TRBJ2-1; maybe TRBD1 (5 bases). The CDR3 has 16 residues. CDR1 and CDR2 from the germline V gene are SGHTA and FQGNSA. The ends were cut back, 10 bases at V and 0 bases at J, with 19 bases in the middle.

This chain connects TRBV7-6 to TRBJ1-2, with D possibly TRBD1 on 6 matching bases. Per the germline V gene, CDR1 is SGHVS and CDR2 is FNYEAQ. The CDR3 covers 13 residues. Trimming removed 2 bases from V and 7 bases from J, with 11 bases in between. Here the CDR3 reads CASSLRGFGGYTF. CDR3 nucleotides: TGTGCCAGCAGCTTAAGGGGGTTCGGTGGCTACACCTTC.

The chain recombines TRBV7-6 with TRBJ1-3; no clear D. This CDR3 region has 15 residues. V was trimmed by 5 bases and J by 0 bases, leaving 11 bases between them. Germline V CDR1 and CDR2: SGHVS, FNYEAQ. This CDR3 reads CASSPPGPSGNTIYF. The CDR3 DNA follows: TGTGCCAGCAGCCCTCCAGGTCCCTCTGGAAACACCATATATTTT.

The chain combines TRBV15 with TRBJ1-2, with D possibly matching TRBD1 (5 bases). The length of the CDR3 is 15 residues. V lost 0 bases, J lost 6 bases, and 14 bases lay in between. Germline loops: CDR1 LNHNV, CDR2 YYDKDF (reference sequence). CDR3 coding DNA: TGTGCCACCAGCAGAGATCGAAGGGGCGCAGATGGCTACACCTTC. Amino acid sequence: CATSRDRRGADGYTF.

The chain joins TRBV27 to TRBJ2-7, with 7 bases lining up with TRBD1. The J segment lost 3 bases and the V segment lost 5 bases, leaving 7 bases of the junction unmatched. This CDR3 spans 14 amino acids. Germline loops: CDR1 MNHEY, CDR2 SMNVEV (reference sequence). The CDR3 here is CASSPRDSHYEQYF. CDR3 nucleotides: TGTGCCAGCAGTCCTCGGGACAGTCACTACGAGCAGTACTTC.

The CDR3 DNA reads TGCGCCAGCAGCCAAGAATGGGCAGGGGGCGTTCGTCTGAACACTGAAGCTTTCTTT. This sequence encodes CASSQEWAGGVRLNTEAFF. The genes are TRBV4-1 and TRBJ1-1; the match to TRBD1 covers 8 bases. Trimming cost V 0 bases and J 0 bases; bases outside gene matches: 12. This CDR3 has 19 amino acids. In germline, CDR1 is MGHRA, CDR2 YSYEKL.